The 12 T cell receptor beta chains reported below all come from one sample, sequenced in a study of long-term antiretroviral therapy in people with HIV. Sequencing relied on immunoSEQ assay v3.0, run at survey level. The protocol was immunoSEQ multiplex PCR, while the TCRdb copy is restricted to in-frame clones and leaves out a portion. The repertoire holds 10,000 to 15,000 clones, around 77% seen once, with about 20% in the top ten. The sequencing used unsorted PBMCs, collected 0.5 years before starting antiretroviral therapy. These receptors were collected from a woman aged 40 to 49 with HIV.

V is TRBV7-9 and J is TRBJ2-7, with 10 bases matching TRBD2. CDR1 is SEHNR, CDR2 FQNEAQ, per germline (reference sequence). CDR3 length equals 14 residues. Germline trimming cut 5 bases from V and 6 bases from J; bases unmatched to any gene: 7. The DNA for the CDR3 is TGTGCCAGCAGCCTACTAGCGGGAATGAGCGAGCAGTACTTC. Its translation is CASSLLAGMSEQYF.

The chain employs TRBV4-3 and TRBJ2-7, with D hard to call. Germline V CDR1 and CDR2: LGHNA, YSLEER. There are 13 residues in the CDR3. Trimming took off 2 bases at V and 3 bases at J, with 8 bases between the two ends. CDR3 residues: CASSQWVDYEQYF. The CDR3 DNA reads TGCGCCAGCAGCCAATGGGTCGACTACGAGCAGTACTTC.

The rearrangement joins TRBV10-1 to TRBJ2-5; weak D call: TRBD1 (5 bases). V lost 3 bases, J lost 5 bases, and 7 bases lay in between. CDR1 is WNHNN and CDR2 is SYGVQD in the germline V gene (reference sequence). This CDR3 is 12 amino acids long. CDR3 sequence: CASSEKGETQYF. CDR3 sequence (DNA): TGCGCCAGCAGTGAAAAGGGGGAGACCCAGTACTTC.

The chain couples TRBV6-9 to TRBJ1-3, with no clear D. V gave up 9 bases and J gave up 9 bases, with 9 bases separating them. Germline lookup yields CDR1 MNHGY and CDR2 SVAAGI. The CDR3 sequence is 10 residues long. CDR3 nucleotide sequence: TGTGCCAGGTGGACGGGCACCATATATTTT. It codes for CARWTGTIYF.

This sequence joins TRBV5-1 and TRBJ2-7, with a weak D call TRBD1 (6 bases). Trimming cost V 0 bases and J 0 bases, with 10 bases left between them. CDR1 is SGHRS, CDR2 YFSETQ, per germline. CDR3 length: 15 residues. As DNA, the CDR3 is TGCGCCAGCAGCTTGGTAGGACAGAGCTCCTACGAGCAGTACTTC. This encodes CASSLVGQSSYEQYF.

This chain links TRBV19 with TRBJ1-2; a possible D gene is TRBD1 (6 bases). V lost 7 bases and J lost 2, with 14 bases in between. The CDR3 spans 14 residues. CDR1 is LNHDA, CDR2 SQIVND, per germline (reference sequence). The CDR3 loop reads CASKPEGGNYGYTF. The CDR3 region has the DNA TGTGCCAGTAAGCCCGAGGGGGGCAACTATGGCTACACCTTC.

The CDR3 coding sequence is TGTGCCAGCAGCAAGGGACAGTATAGCAATCAGCCCCAGCATTTT. Translation: CASSKGQYSNQPQHF. The J gene is TRBJ1-5, the V gene TRBV7-2; 7 positions match TRBD1. V lost 5 bases, J lost 0 bases, and 4 bases stayed unmatched. CDR1 is SGHTA and CDR2 is FQGNSA in the germline V gene. This CDR3 is 15 amino acids long.

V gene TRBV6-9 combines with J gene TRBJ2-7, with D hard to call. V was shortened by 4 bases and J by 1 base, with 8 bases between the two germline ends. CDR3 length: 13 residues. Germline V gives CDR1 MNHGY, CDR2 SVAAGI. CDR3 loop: CASSSQSSYEQYF. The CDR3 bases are TGTGCCAGCAGTTCCCAAAGTTCCTACGAGCAGTACTTC.

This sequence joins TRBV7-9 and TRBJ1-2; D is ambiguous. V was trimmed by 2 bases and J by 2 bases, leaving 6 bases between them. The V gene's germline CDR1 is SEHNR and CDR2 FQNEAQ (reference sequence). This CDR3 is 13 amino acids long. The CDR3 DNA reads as TGTGCCAGCAGCTTAAACATAAACTATGGCTACACCTTC. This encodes CASSLNINYGYTF.

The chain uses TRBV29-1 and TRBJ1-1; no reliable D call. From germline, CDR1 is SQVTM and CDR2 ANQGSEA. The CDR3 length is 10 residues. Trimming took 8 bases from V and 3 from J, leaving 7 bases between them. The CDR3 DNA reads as TGCAGCACCGCCCACACTGAAGCTTTCTTT. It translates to CSTAHTEAFF.

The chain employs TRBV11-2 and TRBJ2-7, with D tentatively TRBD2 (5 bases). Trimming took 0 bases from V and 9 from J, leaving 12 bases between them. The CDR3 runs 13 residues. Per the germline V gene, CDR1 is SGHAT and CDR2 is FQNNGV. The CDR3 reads CASSLDRRAGQYF. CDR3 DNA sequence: TGTGCCAGCAGCTTAGATCGGCGGGCAGGGCAGTACTTC.

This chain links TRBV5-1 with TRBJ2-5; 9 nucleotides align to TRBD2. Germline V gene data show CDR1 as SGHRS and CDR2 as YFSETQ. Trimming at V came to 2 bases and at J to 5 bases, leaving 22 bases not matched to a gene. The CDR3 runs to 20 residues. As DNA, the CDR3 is TGCGCCAGCAGCTTTGGTCGACTAGCGGTCACCTTATCCAGGGGGGAGACCCAGTACTTC. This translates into CASSFGRLAVTLSRGETQYF.